This TCR beta chain was retrieved from a study of blood T cells in healthy people across ages. Overall study: Capturing about one barcoded beta molecule per two T cells was achieved by template switching. Study-wide results and limits: A roughly linear age-dependent decrease characterized TCR beta diversity per million T cells. Lack of knowledge of donor CMV status possibly confounded expanded clonotype changes.

The second PCR ran roughly 6 to 11 cycles with a sample-barcoded 5' primer and J-beta primers. There were at least 3 million CDR3-containing paired-end reads obtained from each sample. TCRdb reprocessed the 5' RACE reads via MiXCR and lists one record per CDR3 protein. Of some 1.7 million distinct CDR3 sequences listed, about 28% are singletons. A remark on this clonotype: Antigen specificity is unknown.

Germline V gives CDR1 DFQATT, CDR2 SNEGSKA (reference sequence). V dropped 3 bases and J dropped 8 bases, with 10 bases sitting between them. This CDR3 comprises 11 residues. The sample taken for sequencing was blood. The chain carries TRBV20-1 and TRBJ1-2; TRBD1 is a possible D gene (5 bases). The receptor comes from a woman between 25 and 40 years old in good health. The chain's CDR3 is CSARRGWGYTF. In DNA, the CDR3 is TGCAGTGCTAGGCGGGGGTGGGGCTACACCTTC.